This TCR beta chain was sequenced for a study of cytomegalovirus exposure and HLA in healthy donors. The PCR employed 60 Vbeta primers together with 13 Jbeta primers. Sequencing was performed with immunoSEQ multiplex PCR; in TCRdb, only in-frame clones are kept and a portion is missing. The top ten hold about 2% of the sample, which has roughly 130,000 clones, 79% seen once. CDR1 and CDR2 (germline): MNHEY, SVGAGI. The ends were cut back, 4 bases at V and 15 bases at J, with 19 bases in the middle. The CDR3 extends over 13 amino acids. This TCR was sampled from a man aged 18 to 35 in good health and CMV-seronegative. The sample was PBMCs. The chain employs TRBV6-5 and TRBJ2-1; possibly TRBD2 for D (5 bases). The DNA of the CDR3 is TGTGCCAGCAGTTCGGCGAAGCCTAGCCGGCCGTTCTTC. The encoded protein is CASSSAKPSRPFF.